This T cell receptor beta chain was documented in a study of T cell responses to AZD1222 COVID-19 vaccine. General observations from the study: All repertoire sampling was performed exclusively after the peak T cell response.

Produced via immunoSEQ multiplex PCR; TCRdb's table is partial and in-frame only. The table has 98,000 or so clones, 80% to 90% seen once; the top ten hold around 9.4%. In the case of this clone: Its antigen is not identified.

The origin of this receptor is an adult in good health. Sequencing was performed on peripheral blood, taken on day 0 of AZD1222 vaccination.

In DNA, the CDR3 is TGTGCCAGCAGTTCCAAGACAGGGCACGGGACTAGCGCTAACAATGAGCAGTTCTTC. Translating it yields CASSSKTGHGTSANNEQFF. This chain uses TRBV7-2 with TRBJ2-1; 10 nucleotides align to TRBD2. CDR1 and CDR2 (germline): SGHTA, FQGNSA. V trimming: 6 bases; J trimming: 5 bases; junction bases outside the gene matches: 19. There are 19 residues in the CDR3.